This TCR beta chain was sequenced in a study of blood T cell repertoires in COVID-19 (dated by TCRdb to 2018 to 2021). Context from the whole study: Samples from collaborators originated in the United States, Italy and Spain and spanned both the acute and convalescent phases of COVID-19. The prospective study material was composed of cDNA or gDNA derived from T cells, B-cell-depleted T cells, or PBMCs. Deeply sampled blood TCRbeta repertoires from subjects exposed to, actively infected with, or recovered from COVID-19 were included in the dataset. The repertoires were released in a freely available public database intended as a resource for research on the immune response to SARS-CoV-2. The samples were drawn from the first 160 participants of the ongoing ImmuneRACE study and from 950 to 1,500 subjects provided by 6 global collaborators. The sample metadata nearly always contained a de-identified subject ID, COVID-19 status, age in years and sex. Where available, HLA class I and class II types were obtained from metadata supplied by the sample provider rather than from assay-based typing.

From the germline V gene, CDR1 is SGHTA and CDR2 is FQGNSA. The CDR3, cysteine through phenylalanine, is 15 amino acids long. The only DNA kept is the CDR3, 45 bases in frame from the first base. The V and J ends are trimmed by 4 bases and 6 bases, leaving 19 bases between them. Points on this clone: The target of this receptor is not known. There are no base qualities to consult, and no much larger clone falls within one base.

On the study overall, not on this receptor specifically: The quantity of clinical and demographic metadata differed by source and by participant and was supplied without curation.

TCRbeta CDR3 regions were amplified from genomic DNA by means of the immunoSEQ Assay, a bias-controlled multiplex PCR. As for how the authors treated the data: The number of nucleated cells in each sample was estimated by amplification of reference gene primers within the assay. Sequence reads were collapsed and filtered to measure the absolute abundance of every unique TCRbeta CDR3 rearrangement. For each sample, productive Simpson clonality was calculated as the square root of Simpson's diversity index across productive rearrangements. Drawn from immuneACCESS, this table holds only the in-frame rearrangements with V and J called that TCRdb kept. Clones are partly lost; checked studies trace under half to an unresolved V gene and leave the rest unexplained. V, J and clone size are taken as reported in that table, and D and trimming were inferred from the DNA itself. Within this sample are approximately 61,000 clones, with roughly 80% of them counted one time only. Approximately 10% of the sample belongs to the ten largest clones.

In Seattle, one collaborating source enrolled patients while the infection was active and tracked those patients longitudinally over the course of disease. Collaborating institutions collected whole blood in K2EDTA tubes following their own protocols. For TCRbeta analysis, collaborator samples were shipped as frozen whole blood, as isolated PBMCs, or as DNA extracted from either sample type. This chain is built from TRBV7-2 and TRBJ2-7; possibly the D gene is TRBD2, per 6 matching bases. Sequencing input: peripheral blood. This clonotype originated in a man aged 50-60 years with COVID-19, enrolled during active disease. The CDR3 here reads CASSWSRDHSGEQYF. The DNA sequence is as follows: TGTGCCAGCAGCTGGAGCCGGGATCATAGCGGCGAGCAGTACTTC. Full variable domain (CDR3 extended with the reference TRBV7-2 and TRBJ2-7 proteins): GAGVSQSPSNKVTEKGKDVELRCDPISGHTALYWYRQSLGQGLEFLIYFQGNSAPDKSGLPSDRFSAERTGGSVSTLTIQRTQQEDSAVYLCASSWSRDHSGEQYFGPGTRLTVT.